These 17 T cell receptor beta chains came from one sample sequenced in a study of T cell repertoires in cytomegalovirus infection. TCRdb re-called the reads through MiXCR, storing one row per CDR3 protein. The table includes 550,000 to 850,000 distinct CDR3 sequences, around 35% detected once. These receptors are not linked to any known antigen. This specimen consisted of cultured PBMCs, obtained from culture after CMV antigen stimulation. Every receptor here comes from a human donor in good health (CMV status not recorded). Some clones in this sample may be carry-over from other donors' samples.

The chain combines TRBV10-2 with TRBJ1-5; the D is unclear. CDR1 WSHSY and CDR2 SAAADI come from the germline V gene. Trimming removed 3 bases at V and 5 bases at J, with 11 bases between. The CDR3 is 14 amino acids. DNA for the CDR3: TGCGCCAGCAGTGATTCGGACTTAGATCAGCCCCAGCATTTT. Its translation is CASSDSDLDQPQHF.

This chain joins TRBV6-1 and TRBJ1-6; D gene uncertain. Trimming removed 2 bases from V and 10 bases from J, with 15 bases in between. The germline V gene has CDR1 MNHNS and CDR2 SASEGT. The CDR3 is 15 amino acids. The CDR3 sequence is CASSEFGEKGSPLHF. In DNA, the CDR3 is TGTGCCAGCAGTGAATTCGGAGAAAAAGGATCACCCCTCCACTTT.

This clonotype has a handful of counts. The chain employs TRBV20-1 and TRBJ2-1; D may be TRBD1 or TRBD2 (6 bases each). V lost 3 bases and J lost 5, with 20 bases in between. CDR3 length: 16 amino acids. Germline values: CDR1 DFQATT, CDR2 SNEGSKA (reference sequence). The CDR3 sequence is CSASFFPIRGDNEQFF. The CDR3 nucleotides read TGCAGTGCTAGCTTTTTCCCCATTAGGGGGGACAATGAGCAGTTCTTC.

This clonotype appeared a few times. The chain combines TRBV27 with TRBJ1-1, with D uncertain. There are 13 residues in the CDR3. Germline V gene sequence: CDR1 MNHEY, CDR2 SMNVEV (reference sequence). Between the trimmed V and J ends, which lost 4 bases and 1 base, there was a span of 7 bases. CDR3 DNA: TGTGCCAGCAGTTCGGTGTCGAACACTGAAGCTTTCTTT. It yields the protein CASSSVSNTEAFF.

The chain is built from TRBV7-2 and TRBJ1-5; D unclear. Between the trimmed V and J ends, which lost 5 bases and 4 bases, there was a span of 15 bases. Germline V gene data show CDR1 as SGHTA and CDR2 as FQGNSA. CDR3 length: 15 residues. CDR3 nucleotide sequence: TGTGCCAGCAGCGCCGGCCAGGCGGGAAATCAGCCCCAGCATTTT. This gives the protein CASSAGQAGNQPQHF.

This sequence joins TRBV4-1 and TRBJ2-4, with a possible D match to TRBD1 (6 bases). The V gene's germline CDR1 is MGHRA and CDR2 YSYEKL. The CDR3 length is 14 residues. V was cut by 4 bases and J by 3 bases, with 10 bases left in between. The CDR3 DNA sequence: TGCGCCAGCAGCCGGGACACAAACAAAAACATTCAGTACTTC. Protein product: CASSRDTNKNIQYF.

This clonotype showed up just a few times. The chain joins TRBV6-6 to TRBJ2-7; no definite D call. Germline values: CDR1 MNHNY, CDR2 SVGAGI (reference sequence). V lost 0 bases and J 4 bases, leaving 7 bases between the germline ends. This CDR3 comprises 13 residues. The DNA of the CDR3 is TGTGCCAGCAGTTACTCGTCCAATTACGAGCAGTACTTC. It yields the protein CASSYSSNYEQYF.

V usage is TRBV7-9 and J usage is TRBJ2-5, with a possible D match to TRBD2 (5 bases). Germline V gene sequence: CDR1 SEHNR, CDR2 FQNEAQ (reference sequence). The V and J ends lost 7 bases and 9 bases respectively, with 15 bases between them. The CDR3 runs to 12 residues. The DNA of the CDR3 is TGTGCCAGCACCCCCACCCACGGGGCCCAGTACTTC. Encoded protein: CASTPTHGAQYF.

This clonotype has only a few counts. This chain connects TRBV7-6 to TRBJ1-5; the D gene is possibly TRBD1 (6 bases). V gave up 5 bases and J gave up 5 bases, with 10 bases separating them. From germline, CDR1 is SGHVS and CDR2 FNYEAQ. CDR3 length: 13 amino acids. CDR3 coding DNA: TGTGCCAGCAGCCAGGGGTCCTATCAGCCCCAGCATTTT. Amino acids: CASSQGSYQPQHF.

V usage is TRBV11-2 and J usage is TRBJ2-7; TRBD2 is a possible D gene (5 bases). Germline V gene sequence: CDR1 SGHAT, CDR2 FQNNGV. This CDR3 contains 17 residues. Trimming left V 3 bases short and J 1 base short, with 19 bases between. CDR3 sequence reads: CASSFGVGWERSYEQYF. The CDR3 DNA reads TGTGCCAGCAGCTTCGGGGTTGGGTGGGAGAGGTCCTACGAGCAGTACTTC.

This clonotype was counted a few times. J is TRBJ1-4 and V is TRBV27; a possible D gene is TRBD1 (6 bases). This CDR3 is 14 amino acids long. Germline V gene data show CDR1 as MNHEY and CDR2 as SMNVEV (reference sequence). Trimming pared 4 bases from V and 5 bases from J, leaving 11 bases between. CDR3 protein: CASSYGGGNEKLFF. In DNA form, the CDR3 reads TGTGCCAGCAGTTACGGGGGCGGGAATGAAAAACTGTTTTTT.

This clonotype occurred a few times. The chain is built from TRBV28 and TRBJ2-7; D unclear. Per germline, CDR1 MDHEN and CDR2 SYDVKM. The CDR3 is 16 amino acids. Trimming left V 5 bases short and J 3 bases short, with 20 bases between. The CDR3 is CASSADRVMILYEQYF. The CDR3 DNA reads as TGTGCCAGCAGTGCGGACCGGGTCATGATCCTCTACGAGCAGTACTTC. Filled out from reference TRBV28 and TRBJ2-7, the complete variable domain reads DVKVTQSSRYLVKRTGEKVFLECVQDMDHENMFWYRQDPGLGLRLIYFSYDVKMKEKGDIPEGYSVSREKKERFSLILESASTNQTSMYLCASSADRVMILYEQYFGPGTRLTVT.

The chain employs TRBV19 and TRBJ1-1; 7 nucleotides match TRBD1. Trimming cost V 3 bases and J 1 base; bases outside gene matches: 8. The germline CDR1 and CDR2 sequences are LNHDA and SQIVND (reference sequence). CDR3 length: 16 amino acids. The CDR3 is CASSMGAGGWNTEAFF. The CDR3 DNA is TGTGCCAGTAGTATGGGGGCAGGGGGTTGGAACACTGAAGCTTTCTTT.

V is TRBV7-9 and J is TRBJ2-1; D remains ambiguous. Germline CDR1 SEHNR, CDR2 FQNEAQ (reference sequence). V was cut by 4 bases and J by 7 bases, with 20 bases left in between. The CDR3 sequence is 16 residues long. The CDR3, as DNA: TGTGCCAGCAGCTCAGTTCTTTCGGCCGCCACGAATGAGCAGTTCTTC. Its translation: CASSSVLSAATNEQFF.

This clonotype was observed a handful of times. The chain carries TRBV12-3 or TRBV12-4 and TRBJ1-6; 7 bases map to TRBD1. J gave up 4 bases and V 6 bases, and 6 bases lay outside the gene matches. The CDR3 loop spans 15 amino acids. Written as DNA, the CDR3 is TGTGCCAGCAGGTCCGGGACAGTGTATAATTCACCCCTCCACTTT. Protein sequence: CASRSGTVYNSPLHF.

This clonotype was detected many times. The V call is TRBV6-1, the J call TRBJ2-3; the D gene could be TRBD1 or TRBD2 (5 bases each). Germline CDR1 and CDR2: MNHNS and SASEGT. The V and J ends lost 8 bases and 0 bases respectively, with 15 bases between them. This CDR3 contains 15 residues. The CDR3 DNA sequence: TGTGCCAGCGGTAGTCAGGGAGTGAGCACAGATACGCAGTATTTT. Its protein product is CASGSQGVSTDTQYF.

This chain joins TRBV19 and TRBJ2-3; weak D call: TRBD2 (6 bases). The CDR3 spans 12 residues. The ends were cut back, 9 bases at V and 6 bases at J, with 13 bases in the middle. CDR1 LNHDA and CDR2 SQIVND come from the germline V gene (reference sequence). Written as DNA, the CDR3 is TGTGCCAGCACTAGCTCGACGGATACGCAGTATTTT. It translates to CASTSSTDTQYF. The variable domain in full, completed from reference TRBV19 and TRBJ2-3, reads DGGITQSPKYLFRKEGQNVTLSCEQNLNHDAMYWYRQDPGQGLRLIYYSQIVNDFQKGDIAEGYSVSREKKESFPLTVTSAQKNPTAFYLCASTSSTDTQYFGPGTRLTVL.